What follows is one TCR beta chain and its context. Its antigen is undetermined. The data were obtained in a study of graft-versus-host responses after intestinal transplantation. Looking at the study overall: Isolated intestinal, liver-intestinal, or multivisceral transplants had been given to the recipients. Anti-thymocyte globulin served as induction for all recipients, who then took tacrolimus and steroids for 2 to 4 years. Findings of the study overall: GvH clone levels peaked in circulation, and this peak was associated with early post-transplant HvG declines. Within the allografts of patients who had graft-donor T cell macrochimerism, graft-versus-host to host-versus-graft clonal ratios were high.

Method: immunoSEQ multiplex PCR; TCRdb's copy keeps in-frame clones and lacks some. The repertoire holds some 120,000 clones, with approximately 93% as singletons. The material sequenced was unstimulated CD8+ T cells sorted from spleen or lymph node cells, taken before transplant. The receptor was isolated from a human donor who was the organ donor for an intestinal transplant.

The CDR3 nucleotides read TGCGCCAGCAGCTCACTAGCGGGAGAAGAGACCCAGTACTTC. Amino acids: CASSSLAGEETQYF. V and J are TRBV5-1 and TRBJ2-5, with 11 positions matching TRBD2. The V and J ends lost 3 bases and 3 bases, in that order; junction bases with no gene match: 1. Germline loops: CDR1 SGHRS, CDR2 YFSETQ. CDR3 length: 14 residues.